This TCR beta chain comes out of a study of cytomegalovirus exposure and HLA in healthy donors. Study observations and caveats: Many donors shared some public TCRs, even though most TCR sequences were rare.

Germline V gene lookup returns CDR1 SGHAT and CDR2 FQNNGV. V was pared by 5 bases and J by 0 bases, with 10 bases between. The CDR3 length is 14 residues. Amplification used 60 Vbeta primers and 13 Jbeta primers. The protocol was immunoSEQ multiplex PCR, while the TCRdb copy is restricted to in-frame clones and leaves out a portion. Of 200,000 or so clones in the sample, around 87% were seen once. This clone has a handful of counts. Its antigen remains unknown. The clonotype was recovered from a man aged 25-45 years in good health and CMV-seronegative. This chain connects TRBV11-2 to TRBJ1-1; D not resolved. Sequencing used PBMCs. CDR3 in DNA: TGTGCCAGCAGCCCTCGAGAGCTGAACACTGAAGCTTTCTTT. This codes for CASSPRELNTEAFF.